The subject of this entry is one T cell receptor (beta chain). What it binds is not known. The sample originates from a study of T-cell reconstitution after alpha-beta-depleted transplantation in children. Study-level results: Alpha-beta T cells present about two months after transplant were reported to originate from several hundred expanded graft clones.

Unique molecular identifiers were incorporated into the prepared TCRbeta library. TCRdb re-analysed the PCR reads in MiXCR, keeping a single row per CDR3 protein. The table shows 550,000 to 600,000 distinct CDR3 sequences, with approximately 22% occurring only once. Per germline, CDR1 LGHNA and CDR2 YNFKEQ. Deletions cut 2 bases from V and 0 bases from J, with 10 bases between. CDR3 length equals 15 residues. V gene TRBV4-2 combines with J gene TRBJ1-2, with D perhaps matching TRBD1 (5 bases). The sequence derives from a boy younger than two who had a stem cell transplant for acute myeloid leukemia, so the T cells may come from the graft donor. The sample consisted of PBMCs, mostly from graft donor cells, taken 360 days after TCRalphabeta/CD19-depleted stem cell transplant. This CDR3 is CASSQPDRANYGYTF. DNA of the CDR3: TGTGCCAGCAGCCAACCCGACAGAGCTAACTATGGCTACACCTTC.